These 25 T cell receptor beta chains came from one sample sequenced in a study of T cells in localized non-small cell lung cancer. The table came from immunoSEQ multiplex PCR; TCRdb's copy has only in-frame clones and leaves some out. Counted here are approximately 60,000 clones, roughly nine tenths occurring once; the ten biggest clones make up just under 2%. The input for sequencing was peripheral blood, taken before any cancer treatment. These receptors were obtained from a woman aged 35-70 years with stage I lung adenocarcinoma.

This chain uses TRBV5-1 with TRBJ2-7, with 8 bases aligning to TRBD1. V shed 3 bases, J shed 4 bases, and the junction held 15 bases outside the gene matches. This CDR3 has 17 residues. Germline CDR1 and CDR2: SGHRS and YFSETQ. CDR3 DNA sequence: TGCGCCAGCAGCTCGTGGACAGGGAAGAGTTCCGGTTACGAGCAGTACTTC. Its protein product is CASSSWTGKSSGYEQYF.

CDR3 sequence (DNA): TGTGCCAGCAGCTACGGGGCTTCTCTAGCCGATACGCAGTATTTT. It is translated as CASSYGASLADTQYF. The rearrangement joins TRBV14 to TRBJ2-3; either TRBD1 or TRBD2 may fit D (5 bases each). Germline V lookup: CDR1 SGHDN, CDR2 FVKESK. The V gene lost 5 bases and the J gene lost 6 bases, with 18 bases spanning the gap. The CDR3 extends over 15 amino acids.

The CDR3 DNA is TGTGCCTGGAAGGGGGGTTTGGGGCGTCCACTTGACACCGGGGAGCTGTTTTTT. It yields the protein CAWKGGLGRPLDTGELFF. The chain has TRBV30 and TRBJ2-2, with D perhaps given as TRBD1 or TRBD2 (6 bases each). Trimming pared 4 bases from V and 3 bases from J, leaving 24 bases between. Per germline, CDR1 GTSNPN and CDR2 SVGIG (reference sequence). CDR3 size: 18 residues.

This sequence joins TRBV6-6 and TRBJ1-5; 9 bases map to TRBD1. V shed 0 bases, J shed 4 bases, and the junction held 4 bases outside the gene matches. Per the germline V gene, CDR1 is MNHNY and CDR2 is SVGAGI (reference sequence). The CDR3 spans 16 residues. CDR3: CASSYSGTGLNQPQHF. The CDR3 nucleotides read TGTGCCAGCAGTTACTCTGGGACAGGGTTAAATCAGCCCCAGCATTTT.

This clone was counted a single time. V and J are TRBV7-9 and TRBJ2-7; 9 bases match TRBD1. CDR3 length: 15 amino acids. Unmatched junction bases numbered 5, after V lost 5 bases and J lost 0 bases. Germline CDR1 reads SEHNR; CDR2 reads FQNEAQ (reference sequence). The CDR3 DNA follows: TGTGCCAGCAGCCCGGGACAGGGCCTCTCCTACGAGCAGTACTTC. Its translation is CASSPGQGLSYEQYF.

The rearrangement links TRBV7-9 to TRBJ1-2, with D possibly matching TRBD1 (5 bases). This CDR3 is 13 amino acids long. Germline-derived CDR1 and CDR2 are SEHNR and FQNEAQ (reference sequence). V gave up 3 bases and J gave up 4 bases, with 9 bases separating them. The DNA for the CDR3 is TGTGCCAGCAGCTTTGCGACAGCCTATGGCTACACCTTC. Its translation is CASSFATAYGYTF. Full variable domain (missing parts from reference TRBV7-9 and TRBJ1-2): DTGVSQNPRHKITKRGQNVTFRCDPISEHNRLYWYRQTLGQGPEFLTYFQNEAQLEKSRLLSDRFSAERPKGSFSTLEIQRTEQGDSAMYLCASSFATAYGYTFGSGTRLTVV.

V and J are TRBV2 and TRBJ1-1; D may be TRBD1 (6 bases). The CDR3 spans 13 residues. The V gene lost 4 bases and the J gene lost 4 bases, with 10 bases spanning the gap. CDR1 is SNHLY, CDR2 FYNNEI, per germline. The CDR3 DNA reads as TGTGCCAGCAGTGGGACGACAGGCACTGAAGCTTTCTTT. Its protein is CASSGTTGTEAFF.

The chain recombines TRBV9 with TRBJ1-3; 10 bases map to TRBD1. Germline lookup yields CDR1 SGDLS and CDR2 YYNGEE. With V trimmed by 2 bases and J by 3 bases, 2 bases remained unmatched. This CDR3 has 15 amino acids. CDR3 loop: CASSVGTGVGNTIYF. CDR3 nucleotide sequence: TGTGCCAGCAGCGTGGGGACAGGGGTTGGAAACACCATATATTTT.

The chain joins TRBV29-1 to TRBJ1-4, with TRBD1 matching over 9 bases. J was trimmed by 5 bases and V by 7 bases; bases with no gene match: 2. CDR1 SQVTM and CDR2 ANQGSEA come from the germline V gene. This CDR3 contains 12 residues. This CDR3 reads CSGGQGNEKLFF. In DNA, the CDR3 is TGCAGCGGGGGACAGGGAAATGAAAAACTGTTTTTT.

The chain has TRBV5-6 and TRBJ1-4; D is unclear. The CDR3 runs 11 residues. V was clipped by 0 bases and J by 10 bases, with 4 bases between them. The germline CDR1 and CDR2 sequences are SGHDT and YYEEEE. For the CDR3, the DNA is TGTGCCAGCAGCTTGGGGGGAAAACTGTTTTTT. This codes for CASSLGGKLFF.

This chain uses TRBV2 with TRBJ2-2; D is unclear. CDR1 and CDR2 from the germline V gene are SNHLY and FYNNEI. This CDR3 contains 14 residues. V lost 5 bases and J 7 bases, leaving 14 bases between the germline ends. CDR3 coding DNA: TGTGCCAGCAGTACCGACCCGAGGCTCGGGGAGCTGTTTTTT. It translates to CASSTDPRLGELFF.

This chain joins TRBV7-2 and TRBJ2-1, with TRBD2 matching 8 bases. CDR1 SGHTA and CDR2 FQGNSA come from the germline V gene. The trim removed 4 bases at V and 7 bases at J, leaving 12 bases unmatched. The CDR3 covers 16 residues. Written as DNA, the CDR3 is TGTGCCAGCAGCTACTGGACGGGAGGGCCAGGGAATGAGCAGTTCTTC. It translates to CASSYWTGGPGNEQFF.

CDR3 nucleotide sequence: TGTGCCAGCAGTTCAGCAGGGGCCTCTGGAAACACCATATATTTT. It encodes CASSSAGASGNTIYF. The rearrangement joins TRBV4-2 to TRBJ1-3, with a possible D match to TRBD1 (6 bases). The CDR3 has 15 amino acids. Trimming cost V 6 bases and J 0 bases, with 12 bases left between them. Germline V gene data show CDR1 as LGHNA and CDR2 as YNFKEQ.

CDR3 nucleotide sequence: TGTGCTAGTGGTTTGAGCGGGGGCTCAGCTTTCTTT. Its protein is CASGLSGGSAFF. This chain links TRBV12-5 with TRBJ1-1, with D perhaps TRBD1 (6 bases). This CDR3 region has 12 residues. Trimming left V 2 bases short and J 10 bases short, with 11 bases between. Germline V gene lookup returns CDR1 LGHNT and CDR2 FRNRAP.

The rearrangement joins TRBV7-2 to TRBJ1-3, with 7 bases aligning to TRBD1. The CDR3 totals 16 residues. The germline gives CDR1 SGHTA, CDR2 FQGNSA. V dropped 2 bases and J dropped 2; count of bases not matched to a gene: 6. The CDR3 DNA reads TGTGCCAGCAGCTTAAACCAGGGGGAAGCTGGAAACACCATATATTTT. This codes for CASSLNQGEAGNTIYF.

The chain uses TRBV27 and TRBJ1-6; D remains ambiguous. Germline V gives CDR1 MNHEY, CDR2 SMNVEV (reference sequence). Between the trimmed V and J ends, which lost 8 bases and 9 bases, there was a span of 11 bases. The CDR3 extends over 12 amino acids. CDR3: CASGAVSSPLHF. In DNA form, the CDR3 reads TGTGCCAGCGGCGCAGTGAGTTCACCCCTCCACTTT.

Details on this clone: The junction does not match germline at one end; this may be a read error. The genes are TRBV6-1 and TRBJ2-1; possible D gene TRBD1, 6 bases. Germline CDR1 MNHNS, CDR2 SASEGT. The length of the CDR3 is 14 residues. CDR3 sequence: CASSEAPGDNEQFF. The CDR3 DNA sequence: TGTGCCAGCAGCGAAGCCCCAGGGGACAATGAGCAGTTCTTC.

The rearrangement links TRBV30 to TRBJ1-3; D unclear. CDR1 is GTSNPN, CDR2 SVGIG, per germline (reference sequence). Trimming pared 0 bases from V and 3 bases from J, leaving 15 bases between. CDR3 length: 16 amino acids. The CDR3: CAWSVQGSYLGNTIYF. In nucleotides, the CDR3 is TGTGCCTGGAGTGTCCAAGGCTCGTATCTTGGAAACACCATATATTTT.

J is TRBJ2-7 and V is TRBV2; 11 nucleotides line up with TRBD2. V was clipped by 8 bases and J by 3 bases; unmatched bases: 6. Germline CDR1 is SNHLY and CDR2 is FYNNEI. The length of the CDR3 is 14 residues. The DNA for the CDR3 is TGTGCCAGCTCTTCGGGACTAGCGGTCTACGAGCAGTACTTC. Residues: CASSSGLAVYEQYF.

V is TRBV12-5 and J is TRBJ2-1; D is ambiguous. Trimming shortened V by 3 bases and J by 5 bases, and 11 bases separated the two germline ends. The length of the CDR3 is 14 residues. Germline CDR1 LGHNT, CDR2 FRNRAP. CDR3 sequence: CASGFSLGNNEQFF. The CDR3 DNA reads TGTGCTAGTGGTTTTTCCCTAGGGAACAATGAGCAGTTCTTC.

V gene TRBV9 combines with J gene TRBJ1-1, with 7 bases lining up with TRBD1. The CDR3 has 14 amino acids. From germline, CDR1 is SGDLS and CDR2 YYNGEE. V trimming: 4 bases; J trimming: 6 bases; junction bases outside the gene matches: 9. This CDR3 reads CASSRGQGRSEAFF. The CDR3 DNA reads TGTGCCAGCAGCAGGGGGCAGGGAAGGTCTGAAGCTTTCTTT.

This clone was found once. This sequence joins TRBV9 and TRBJ2-3, with 9 positions matching TRBD2. The CDR3 has 15 residues. V dropped 3 bases and J dropped 5; count of bases not matched to a gene: 7. Germline V CDR1 and CDR2: SGDLS, YYNGEE. CDR3 nucleotide sequence: TGTGCCAGCAGCGGTAGCGGGAGACGGGAAGATACGCAGTATTTT. Translated: CASSGSGRREDTQYF.

The chain carries TRBV19 and TRBJ2-3; no clear D. Germline V gives CDR1 LNHDA, CDR2 SQIVND (reference sequence). Trimming cost V 5 bases and J 8 bases, with 11 bases left between them. This CDR3 is 12 amino acids long. The CDR3 region has the DNA TGTGCCAGTAGTCCTCTAGGTGGTACGCAGTATTTT. Amino acids: CASSPLGGTQYF.

A single count supports this clone. V and J are TRBV5-5 and TRBJ2-1, with 8 bases identical to TRBD2. Germline V gene data show CDR1 as SGHKS and CDR2 as YYEKEE (reference sequence). V lost 6 bases and J lost 5; bases outside the gene matches: 10. The length of the CDR3 is 15 residues. CDR3 bases: TGTGCCAGCACCAGCCCCGGGGGGGGTCACAATGAGCAGTTCTTC. This codes for CASTSPGGGHNEQFF.

V and J are TRBV2 and TRBJ2-7; the D gene is possibly TRBD1 (6 bases). Trimming stripped 6 bases from V and 7 bases from J, with 10 bases between. CDR1 SNHLY and CDR2 FYNNEI come from the germline V gene. The CDR3 loop spans 11 amino acids. CDR3 DNA sequence: TGTGCCAGCAGCCGCACAGGGGAGCAGTACTTC. Encoded protein: CASSRTGEQYF.